The 30 T cell receptor beta chains reported below all come from one sample, sequenced in a study of tumor-infiltrating lymphocytes in primary liver carcinoma. Synthesis of TCR beta cDNA was carried out from about 0.55 ug total RNA with a constant-region primer. Construction of TCR beta libraries relied on three successive nested multiplex PCR rounds employing slightly modified ARM-PCR. With TRBV1-TRBV30 forward primers and a C-beta reverse primer, the first two PCR rounds were run for approximately 10 cycles each. TCRdb re-derived calls from the multiplex PCR reads in MiXCR, one entry per CDR3 protein. This sample has some 110,000 distinct CDR3 sequences, with about four fifths found just once. Unsorted bulk tissue, roughly 19-34 mg of it, served as the source for co-extraction of RNA and DNA. Material: liver tumor tissue from sampling region 3. Subset indicated: tumor region T3, left-lateral pole. These receptor sequences come from a middle-aged man with primary liver carcinoma and hepatitis B virus infection.

This clonotype appeared once. A read error may account for a junction end that differs from germline. The rearrangement uses TRBV9 and TRBJ2-5; TRBD2 matches 9 bases. The CDR3 runs 15 residues. Germline lookup yields CDR1 SGDLS and CDR2 YYNGEE. The CDR3 nucleotides read TGTGCCAGAAGCGTTGGGACTAGCAGGAGAGAGACCCAGTACTTC. Protein sequence: CARSVGTSRRETQYF.

In this sample, this clonotype turned up once. V is TRBV11-1 and J is TRBJ2-2; D is ambiguous. The CDR3 totals 15 residues. The V and J ends lost 5 bases and 12 bases respectively, with 22 bases between them. CDR1 is SGHAT, CDR2 FQDESV, per germline (reference sequence). CDR3 in DNA: TGTGCCAGCAGCAATACACGACCTTTCTCCTGGAAGCTGTTTTTT. Its protein product is CASSNTRPFSWKLFF.

Comments on this clonotype: The junction departs from germline at one end; a sequencing error may be responsible. The chain links TRBV6-6 to TRBJ2-7; a possible D gene is TRBD2 (6 bases). CDR1 and CDR2 from the germline V gene are MNHNY and SVGAGI (reference sequence). The CDR3 loop spans 15 amino acids. The CDR3 DNA reads TGTGCCGGCAGTTACCCCGATGGGGGAGGAGACGAGCAGTACTTC. Amino acid sequence: CAGSYPDGGGDEQYF.

As concerns this clonotype: The junction does not match germline at one end; this may be a read error. This rearrangement joins TRBV11-2 to TRBJ1-5, with 8 bases that match TRBD1. The germline CDR1 and CDR2 sequences are SGHAT and FQNNGV. The CDR3 extends over 15 amino acids. CDR3 region: CANSLAGGSNQPQHF. The CDR3 DNA reads TGTGCCAACAGCTTAGCAGGGGGCAGCAATCAGCCCCAGCATTTC.

On this clonotype itself: Given the absence of the conserved phenylalanine or tryptophan at the CDR3 end, a read error is likely. V usage is TRBV5-6 and J usage is TRBJ2-7; possibly TRBD2 for D (6 bases). The length of the CDR3 is 15 residues. Germline CDR1 SGHDT, CDR2 YYEEEE. The germline V and J ends were trimmed by 4 bases and 2 bases, with 16 bases remaining between them. The CDR3 nucleotides read TGTGCCAGCAGCGCCCTGACTAGTGGTCCCTACGAGCAGTACTAC. It yields the protein CASSALTSGPYEQYY.

The chain uses TRBV30 and TRBJ2-2, with 7 positions matching TRBD1. Trimming removed 1 base from V and 4 bases from J; junction bases left unmatched: 6. The CDR3 spans 15 residues. The germline gives CDR1 GTSNPN, CDR2 SVGIG (reference sequence). As DNA, the CDR3 is TGTGCCTGGAGTGCCCCGGGACAGCGCACCGGGGAGCTGTTTTTT. It yields the protein CAWSAPGQRTGELFF. The complete variable domain, with remaining parts taken from reference TRBV30 and TRBJ2-2, reads SQTIHQWPATLVQPVGSPLSLECTVEGTSNPNLYWYRQAAGRGLQLLFYSVGIGQISSEVPQNLSASRPQDRQFILSSKKLLLSDSGFYLCAWSAPGQRTGELFFGEGSRLTVL.

This chain links TRBV6-2 or TRBV6-3 with TRBJ2-7, with D perhaps TRBD2 (5 bases). The germline V gene has CDR1 MNHEY and CDR2 SVGEGT. The CDR3 has 16 amino acids. The CDR3 loop is CVSTYSSIDYSYEQYF. Written as DNA, the CDR3 is TGTGTTAGCACTTACTCGAGTATCGACTATTCTTACGAGCAGTACTTC.

About this clonotype itself: This CDR3 fails to terminate in the conserved phenylalanine or tryptophan, so it likely reflects a read error. The rearrangement uses TRBV6-2 or TRBV6-3 and TRBJ2-5; D tentatively reads TRBD1 or TRBD2 (5 bases each). Looked up from germline, CDR1 is MNHEY and CDR2 is SVGEGT. This CDR3 region has 18 residues. The CDR3 protein is CASSSHPRDLLYQGTQYL. The DNA for the CDR3 is TGTGCCAGCAGTTCCCACCCTCGGGACCTCCTGTATCAAGGGACCCAGTACCTC.

Note on this clonotype: One end of the junction varies from germline; a read error may be responsible. The chain combines TRBV29-1 with TRBJ2-5; 11 bases fit TRBD1. In germline, CDR1 is SQVTM, CDR2 ANQGSEA. This CDR3 has 15 residues. CDR3 protein: CSVEVDRGRVEIQYF. The CDR3 DNA is TGCAGCGTTGAAGTGGACAGGGGGCGAGTAGAGATCCAGTACTTC. The full variable domain, rest sourced from reference TRBV29-1 and TRBJ2-5, is SAVISQKPSRDICQRGTSLTIQCQVDSQVTMMFWYRQQPGQSLTLIATANQGSEATYESGFVIDKFPISRPNLTFSTLTVSNMSPEDSSIYLCSVEVDRGRVEIQYFGPGTRLLVL.

This chain joins TRBV6-6 and TRBJ1-5; D not resolved. The CDR3 has 14 amino acids. Deletions cut 8 bases from V and 2 bases from J, with 13 bases between. Germline V gene sequence: CDR1 MNHNY, CDR2 SVGAGI (reference sequence). CDR3 coding DNA: TGTGCCAGCGGTTTGCGCAGCGGCAATCAGCCCCAGCATTTT. Its translation is CASGLRSGNQPQHF.

Details on this clonotype: The junction and the germline gene differ at one end; a read error may be behind it. In DNA, the CDR3 is TGTACCAGCAGTTCCGGACAGCTTTACGCGCGCGAGCAGTACTTC. Its translation: CTSSSGQLYAREQYF. V is TRBV11-2 and J is TRBJ2-7; maybe TRBD1 (6 bases). This CDR3 contains 15 residues. Germline V gene sequence: CDR1 SGHAT, CDR2 FQNNGV.

This clonotype was seen only once. An end of the junction does not agree with germline; a read error may underlie this. The CDR3 nucleotides read TGTGCCAGCAGCCAACGGACAGGTAACTCCTACGAGTATTTCTTC. It specifies CASSQRTGNSYEYFF. The genes are TRBV4-2 and TRBJ2-7; 7 bases are a match to TRBD1. The CDR3 contains 15 residues. CDR1 and CDR2 from the germline V gene are LGHNA and YNFKEQ.

As to this clonotype: The junction and the germline gene differ at one end; a read error may be behind it. This chain uses TRBV12-3 or TRBV12-4 with TRBJ2-5; TRBD2 aligns across 7 bases. The length of the CDR3 is 15 residues. This chain's CDR3 is CASSSGGVNQETQYF. The CDR3 DNA reads as TGTGCCAGCTCTAGCGGAGGGGTCAACCAAGAGACCCAGTATTTC.

About this clonotype: The conserved final phenylalanine or tryptophan is absent from the CDR3, which likely points to a read error. The chain carries TRBV29-1 and TRBJ2-2; tentative D call: TRBD2 (6 bases). The CDR3 is made up of 13 amino acids. Germline lookup yields CDR1 SQVTM and CDR2 ANQGSEA. The CDR3 DNA is TGCAGCGTTCTCAGGGAGGACACCGGGGGGCTGTTTCTT. It codes for CSVLREDTGGLFL.

This rearrangement joins TRBV11-3 to TRBJ2-1; no clear D. V was trimmed by 4 bases and J by 13 bases, leaving 20 bases between them. CDR3 length equals 14 residues. The germline V gene has CDR1 SGHNT and CDR2 YENEEA. For the CDR3, the DNA is TGTGCCAGCAGCTCGACAAGGGTTTTGCATAAACAGTTCTTC. It encodes CASSSTRVLHKQFF.

The chain links TRBV14 to TRBJ2-1; 8 bases map to TRBD2. The CDR3 covers 16 residues. Germline loops: CDR1 SGHDN, CDR2 FVKESK. Trimming took 6 bases from V and 9 from J; bases not matched to a gene: 16. For the CDR3, the DNA is TGTGCCAGCAGTGTCATAGCGGGATGGGTAAACAGTGAGCAGTTCTTC. Protein sequence: CASSVIAGWVNSEQFF.

The chain's CDR3 is CSALPGWRMNTEAFF. The CDR3 DNA reads TGCAGCGCTCTTCCGGGGTGGAGGATGAACACTGAAGCTTTCTTT. The chain joins TRBV29-1 to TRBJ1-1, with D hard to call. This CDR3 is 15 amino acids long. Trimming removed 7 bases at V and 0 bases at J, with 18 bases between. The germline V gene encodes CDR1 SQVTM and CDR2 ANQGSEA.

A single count supports this clonotype. Here the CDR3 omits its conserved ending phenylalanine or tryptophan, so a read error is the likely source. This chain connects TRBV4-1 to TRBJ1-6; no clear D. This CDR3 comprises 16 residues. CDR1 MGHRA and CDR2 YSYEKL come from the germline V gene. Trimming removed 0 bases at V and 4 bases at J, with 10 bases between. In nucleotides, the CDR3 is TGCGCCAGCAGCCAAGAACAGAGCTCTTATAATTCACCCCTCCACTTA. It specifies CASSQEQSSYNSPLHL.

This clonotype has a count of ten or more. This chain uses TRBV28 with TRBJ2-5; the D gene is possibly TRBD2 (5 bases). Germline assignment: CDR1 MDHEN and CDR2 SYDVKM. V was pared by 4 bases and J by 5 bases, with 17 bases between. This CDR3 contains 15 residues. In DNA form, the CDR3 reads TGTGCCAGCAGTTCTCCCGGGAACCGAAGGGAGACCCAGTACTTC. It encodes CASSSPGNRRETQYF.

This sequence joins TRBV29-1 and TRBJ2-3; TRBD1 matches 7 bases. The CDR3 has 15 residues. Germline V gene data show CDR1 as SQVTM and CDR2 as ANQGSEA. V was pared by 4 bases and J by 5 bases, with 12 bases of the junction left unmatched. CDR3 nucleotide sequence: TGCAGCGTTGGGACAGGTTGGGGGAAGAGAGATACGCAGTATTTT. Its translation: CSVGTGWGKRDTQYF.

V gene TRBV6-2 or TRBV6-3 combines with J gene TRBJ2-3; possibly TRBD2 for D (5 bases). With 8 bases removed from V and 1 base from J, the gap between germline ends came to 31 bases. This CDR3 region has 20 residues. Per germline, CDR1 MNHEY and CDR2 SVGEGT. The CDR3 region has the DNA TGTGCCAGCCTACTAGGCACTAACGGGAACGTCCCCCCTGGCACAGATACGCAGTATTTT. Translated: CASLLGTNGNVPPGTDTQYF.

Worth noting for this clonotype: A read error is likely, as this CDR3 ends without the conserved phenylalanine or tryptophan. The DNA is omitted, as the CDR3 cannot be located on it reliably, and the CDR3 follows TCRdb's listing. The chain uses TRBV10-2 and TRBJ2-7. From germline, CDR1 is WSHSY and CDR2 SAAADI. The CDR3 length equals 14 residues, ends included. CDR3 region: CASRTTGDPYEQYL.

Points on this clonotype: An end of the junction does not agree with germline; a read error may underlie this. The chain combines TRBV11-2 with TRBJ2-3; D perhaps matches TRBD2 (5 bases). The CDR3 covers 17 residues. The germline V gene encodes CDR1 SGHAT and CDR2 FQNNGV. The CDR3 nucleotides are TGTGCCAGCAGCTTAGATCCGAGGGAGACTGGCACAGATATGCAGTATTTT. Encoded protein: CASSLDPRETGTDMQYF.

As regards this clonotype: Germline is not matched at one junction end, which may reflect a read error. CDR3 in DNA: TGCAGTGCTAGAGACAACAGGGAAAGGGACGAGCAGCACTTC. Protein product: CSARDNRERDEQHF. The chain uses TRBV20-1 and TRBJ2-7, with a weak D call TRBD1 (6 bases). The CDR3 is 14 amino acids. Germline V gene lookup returns CDR1 DFQATT and CDR2 SNEGSKA (reference sequence).

Points on this clonotype: Germline and junction disagree at one end, which may indicate a read error. The chain carries TRBV11-2 and TRBJ2-1; tentatively, D is TRBD1 or TRBD2 (5 bases each). This CDR3 contains 17 residues. Germline-derived CDR1 and CDR2 are SGHAT and FQNNGV. This chain's CDR3 is CASSLDRGRRFYNEQFF. In DNA, the CDR3 is TGTGCCAGCAGCCTAGATAGGGGCAGGAGGTTCTACAATGAGCAATTCTTC.

The rearrangement uses TRBV20-1 and TRBJ2-5; D may correspond to TRBD1 or TRBD2 (5 bases each). Trimming left V 1 base short and J 1 base short, with 13 bases between. CDR1 DFQATT and CDR2 SNEGSKA come from the germline V gene (reference sequence). The CDR3 spans 15 residues. The CDR3 nucleotides read TGCAGTGCTAGAGGGGGACGGATGACCCAAGAGACCCAGTACTTC. Its translation is CSARGGRMTQETQYF.

To note about this clonotype: The germline gene is not matched at one end of the junction; a read error may be the cause. J is TRBJ2-7 and V is TRBV11-1; 8 bases align to TRBD1. Germline CDR1 and CDR2: SGHAT and FQDESV (reference sequence). The CDR3 runs 13 residues. The CDR3 loop is CANRGKLSYKQYF. CDR3 coding DNA: TGTGCCAACAGGGGGAAGCTATCCTACAAGCAATACTTC.

Comment on this clonotype: Here the CDR3 omits its conserved ending phenylalanine or tryptophan, so a read error is the likely source. This rearrangement joins TRBV29-1 to TRBJ2-7; no reliable D call. The CDR3 loop spans 13 amino acids. Germline assignment: CDR1 SQVTM and CDR2 ANQGSEA. The V and J ends lost 4 bases and 2 bases respectively, with 12 bases between them. The CDR3 is CSVVGALTYEQYI. CDR3 in DNA: TGCAGCGTTGTTGGCGCCCTCACCTACGAGCAGTACATC.

This clonotype was counted many times. This chain uses TRBV10-3 with TRBJ2-1, with D possibly TRBD1 on 6 matching bases. V was clipped by 0 bases and J by 9 bases, with 12 bases between them. The CDR3 has 14 residues. The germline V gene has CDR1 ENHRY and CDR2 SYGVKD. CDR3 DNA sequence: TGTGCCATCAGTGAGTCATCAGGGGCCCCTGAGCAGTTCTTC. This codes for CAISESSGAPEQFF.

A word on this clonotype: A read error is likely, as this CDR3 ends without the conserved phenylalanine or tryptophan. The chain joins TRBV7-8 to TRBJ2-5; 11 nucleotides match TRBD1. The CDR3 length is 14 residues. CDR1 SGHVS and CDR2 FQNEAQ come from the germline V gene. DNA of the CDR3: TGTGTCAGCAGCAGGGACAGGGGGATTGAGACCCAGTACCTC. Residues: CVSSRDRGIETQYL.